The 26 T cell receptor beta chains given below trace back to one sample, sequenced in a study of cytomegalovirus exposure and HLA in healthy donors. A multiplex PCR was run with 60 Vbeta primers and 13 Jbeta primers. Libraries were prepared by immunoSEQ multiplex PCR; TCRdb keeps only in-frame clonotypes and omits some of them. The data contain about 170,000 clones, about 76% of them singletons. The sequenced sample was PBMCs. The source is a woman younger than 30 in good health and CMV-seropositive.

Regarding this clone: Other DNA sequences in the same sample also yield this CDR3. V usage is TRBV9 and J usage is TRBJ1-6; D may be TRBD1 (5 bases). The germline gives CDR1 SGDLS, CDR2 YYNGEE. The CDR3 loop spans 14 amino acids. Trimming left V 0 bases short and J 8 bases short, with 9 bases between. CDR3 protein: CASSVGQGDSPLHF. In nucleotides, the CDR3 is TGTGCCAGCAGCGTAGGGCAGGGCGATTCACCCCTCCACTTT.

The rearrangement joins TRBV7-2 to TRBJ1-4; D may be TRBD1 (5 bases). Germline-derived CDR1 and CDR2 are SGHTA and FQGNSA. V lost 3 bases and J lost 8, with 10 bases in between. CDR3 size: 13 residues. CDR3 loop: CASSFSGREKLFF. CDR3 nucleotides: TGTGCCAGCAGCTTCTCAGGGAGGGAAAAACTGTTTTTT.

This clone was observed a few times. J is TRBJ2-1 and V is TRBV6-5, with 8 bases fitting TRBD1. The CDR3 is made up of 15 amino acids. V was pared by 2 bases and J by 6 bases, with 6 bases of the junction left unmatched. The germline gives CDR1 MNHEY, CDR2 SVGAGI. CDR3 sequence reads: CASSYAGQGPNEQFF. CDR3 nucleotides: TGTGCCAGCAGTTACGCTGGACAGGGTCCCAATGAGCAGTTCTTC.

The chain joins TRBV7-9 to TRBJ2-1; 8 nucleotides agree with TRBD1. CDR1 and CDR2 (germline): SEHNR, FQNEAQ (reference sequence). This CDR3 is built from 14 residues. J gave up 8 bases and V 3 bases, and 6 bases lay outside the gene matches. The CDR3 DNA sequence: TGTGCCAGCAGCTTGGGACAGGTTTATGATGAGCAGTTCTTC. It is translated as CASSLGQVYDEQFF.

The chain combines TRBV18 with TRBJ2-7; 8 bases are a match to TRBD2. Trimming took 2 bases from V and 7 from J; bases not matched to a gene: 13. Germline values: CDR1 KGHSH, CDR2 LQKENI. The CDR3 sequence is 16 residues long. CDR3 loop: CASSPAAAGAAWEQYF. The CDR3 DNA reads TGTGCCAGCTCACCAGCTGCAGCGGGGGCCGCTTGGGAGCAGTACTTC.

This clone was observed a handful of times. This chain joins TRBV30 and TRBJ2-5; a weak D match, TRBD2 (6 bases). The V gene lost 8 bases and the J gene lost 6 bases, with 19 bases spanning the gap. The germline V gene has CDR1 GTSNPN and CDR2 SVGIG (reference sequence). This CDR3 is 13 amino acids long. This CDR3 is CAGGEGLQKTQYF. CDR3 coding DNA: TGTGCCGGAGGGGAAGGGCTCCAGAAGACCCAGTACTTC.

This rearrangement joins TRBV7-9 to TRBJ1-6; D perhaps matches TRBD1 (5 bases). The V gene's germline CDR1 is SEHNR and CDR2 FQNEAQ (reference sequence). The CDR3 spans 16 residues. The ends were cut back, 1 base at V and 5 bases at J, with 12 bases in the middle. CDR3 residues: CASSLGLRDDNSPLHF. In DNA form, the CDR3 reads TGTGCCAGCAGCTTAGGGCTCAGGGATGATAATTCACCCCTCCACTTT.

This rearrangement joins TRBV6-5 to TRBJ1-2; no definite D call. The CDR3 loop spans 13 amino acids. V was trimmed by 6 bases and J by 6 bases, leaving 14 bases between them. Germline V lookup: CDR1 MNHEY, CDR2 SVGAGI. The CDR3 reads CASSSTSPDGYTF. In DNA form, the CDR3 reads TGTGCCAGCAGCTCAACATCCCCTGATGGCTACACCTTC.

The CDR3 loop is CASSLAASGGYTQYF. The CDR3, as DNA: TGTGCCAGCAGCTTGGCGGCTAGCGGGGGGTATACGCAGTATTTT. The chain couples TRBV5-6 to TRBJ2-3, with 11 bases lining up with TRBD2. In germline, CDR1 is SGHDT, CDR2 YYEEEE. Trimming took 0 bases from V and 7 from J; bases not matched to a gene: 4. The CDR3 runs to 15 residues.

This clone was detected only a few times. The chain links TRBV21-1 to TRBJ1-2; the DNA was not used to check the table's D call, TRBD1. TRBV21-1 is tagged as a pseudogene. CDR3 length: 14 amino acids. The CDR3 loop is CASSKEGQGDGYTF. CDR3 coding DNA: TGTGCCAGCAGCAAAGAAGGTCAGGGGGATGGCTACACCTTC.

CDR3 region: CASSLGLWTGALLYEQYF. The CDR3, as DNA: TGTGCCAGCAGCTTAGGTTTATGGACAGGGGCTCTCCTTTACGAGCAGTACTTC. The chain couples TRBV11-2 to TRBJ2-7; 9 positions agree with TRBD1. CDR1 and CDR2 (germline): SGHAT, FQNNGV. V lost 1 base, J lost 4 bases, and 14 bases stayed unmatched. This CDR3 has 18 amino acids. Full variable domain (rest looked up from reference TRBV11-2 and TRBJ2-7): EAGVAQSPRYKIIEKRQSVAFWCNPISGHATLYWYQQILGQGPKLLIQFQNNGVVDDSQLPKDRFSAERLKGVDSTLKIQPAKLEDSAVYLCASSLGLWTGALLYEQYFGPGTRLTVT.

This rearrangement joins TRBV2 to TRBJ1-5, with D maybe TRBD1 (5 bases). The ends were cut back, 1 base at V and 5 bases at J, with 9 bases in the middle. CDR3 length equals 14 residues. Germline V lookup: CDR1 SNHLY, CDR2 FYNNEI. The chain's CDR3 is CASSEEGAHQPQHF. The CDR3 DNA is TGTGCCAGCAGTGAAGAAGGGGCACATCAGCCCCAGCATTTT.

This sequence joins TRBV7-2 and TRBJ2-5; possible D gene TRBD2, 5 bases. Trimming removed 1 base from V and 5 bases from J, with 14 bases in between. Germline V gene data show CDR1 as SGHTA and CDR2 as FQGNSA. The CDR3 totals 15 residues. The CDR3 nucleotides are TGTGCCAGCAGCTTAGATGGCGGGTTAGGGGAGACCCAGTACTTC. Translating it yields CASSLDGGLGETQYF.

V is TRBV2 and J is TRBJ1-6; TRBD1 matches at 9 bases. The J segment lost 7 bases and the V segment lost 7 bases, leaving 8 bases of the junction unmatched. The germline V gene has CDR1 SNHLY and CDR2 FYNNEI. The CDR3 has 15 residues. CDR3 sequence: CASKETGTGNSPLHF. CDR3 in DNA: TGTGCCAGCAAAGAAACCGGGACAGGGAATTCACCCCTCCACTTT.

V usage is TRBV19 and J usage is TRBJ1-5; possibly TRBD1 for D (5 bases). V was cut by 3 bases and J by 1 base, with 13 bases left in between. CDR3 length: 16 amino acids. Per germline, CDR1 LNHDA and CDR2 SQIVND (reference sequence). This CDR3 reads CASSILGEDSNQPQHF. The DNA of the CDR3 is TGTGCCAGTAGTATTTTGGGGGAGGACAGCAATCAGCCCCAGCATTTT. The full variable domain, rest sourced from reference TRBV19 and TRBJ1-5, is DGGITQSPKYLFRKEGQNVTLSCEQNLNHDAMYWYRQDPGQGLRLIYYSQIVNDFQKGDIAEGYSVSREKKESFPLTVTSAQKNPTAFYLCASSILGEDSNQPQHFGDGTRLSIL.

The chain recombines TRBV6-5 with TRBJ2-7; the match to TRBD1 covers 9 bases. This CDR3 spans 14 amino acids. The germline gives CDR1 MNHEY, CDR2 SVGAGI. With 6 bases clipped from V and 3 bases from J, the junction kept 6 bases outside the gene matches. The chain's CDR3 is CASRAGTGIYEQYF. CDR3 coding DNA: TGTGCCAGCAGGGCCGGGACAGGGATCTACGAGCAGTACTTC.

This clone appeared once. CDR3 coding DNA: TGTGCCAGCAGCTTAGCTAGCGGGTTATCAGATACGCAGTATTTT. The encoded protein is CASSLASGLSDTQYF. The rearrangement links TRBV11-2 to TRBJ2-3; 8 bases agree with TRBD2. Germline loops: CDR1 SGHAT, CDR2 FQNNGV. The junction had 4 bases not matched to a gene; V was cut back by 1 base and J by 4 bases. This CDR3 is built from 15 residues.

In its sample, this clone was seen a few times. This rearrangement joins TRBV7-2 to TRBJ2-5; TRBD2 aligns across 10 bases. V lost 2 bases to trimming and J lost 1 base; unmatched junction nucleotides: 4. CDR3 size: 16 residues. Germline V gene lookup returns CDR1 SGHTA and CDR2 FQGNSA. Here the CDR3 DNA reads TGTGCCAGCAGCTTAAGCGGGGGGGCGCGCCAAGAGACCCAGTACTTC. This translates into CASSLSGGARQETQYF.

The chain has TRBV6-1 and TRBJ1-4, with D perhaps matching TRBD1 (6 bases). Germline CDR1 reads MNHNS; CDR2 reads SASEGT. V lost 11 bases, J lost 5 bases, and 15 bases lay in between. The CDR3 runs 13 residues. CDR3 protein: CAGARGRNEKLFF. The CDR3, as DNA: TGTGCCGGGGCGAGGGGGAGAAATGAAAAACTGTTTTTT.

The chain is built from TRBV10-3 and TRBJ2-1; 10 bases fit TRBD1. The germline V gene has CDR1 ENHRY and CDR2 SYGVKD. CDR3 length: 16 residues. The junction had 6 bases not matched to a gene; V was cut back by 3 bases and J by 4 bases. This chain's CDR3 is CAISDSTGGAYNEQFF. The CDR3 coding sequence is TGTGCCATCAGTGACTCGACAGGGGGCGCGTACAATGAGCAGTTCTTC.

The V and J genes are TRBV27 and TRBJ2-3; TRBD2 matches at 9 bases. V shed 3 bases and J 6 bases; nucleotides not matched to a gene: 16. The length of the CDR3 is 18 residues. CDR1 is MNHEY and CDR2 is SMNVEV in the germline V gene (reference sequence). The CDR3 reads CASSFGLAGVGLSDTQYF. The CDR3, as DNA: TGTGCCAGCAGTTTTGGGTTAGCGGGGGTTGGATTGTCGGATACGCAGTATTTT.

The chain combines TRBV7-9 with TRBJ2-7, with TRBD1 as a possible D gene (6 bases). V dropped 5 bases and J dropped 4 bases, with 15 bases sitting between them. CDR3 length: 14 residues. CDR1 and CDR2 from the germline V gene are SEHNR and FQNEAQ (reference sequence). The CDR3 region has the DNA TGTGCCAGCAGCGGCAACCGGGACAAGTACGAGCAGTACTTC. The encoded protein is CASSGNRDKYEQYF.

A single count supports this clone. This chain uses TRBV18 with TRBJ1-2; 9 bases are a match to TRBD1. J lost 3 bases, V lost 8 bases, and 10 bases had no gene match. There are 15 residues in the CDR3. Germline-derived CDR1 and CDR2 are KGHSH and LQKENI. The CDR3 protein is CASTTGQGRDYGYTF. CDR3 in DNA: TGTGCCAGCACCACGGGACAGGGCCGTGACTATGGCTACACCTTC.

A few counts support this clone. The J gene is TRBJ2-7, the V gene TRBV18; maybe TRBD1 (6 bases). Trimming removed 4 bases from V and 3 bases from J, with 13 bases in between. The germline gives CDR1 KGHSH, CDR2 LQKENI. This CDR3 is 14 amino acids long. The CDR3 is CASSLNRDNYEQYF. The DNA of the CDR3 is TGTGCCAGCTCACTCAACAGGGATAACTACGAGCAGTACTTC. The whole variable domain, filled in from reference TRBV18 and TRBJ2-7, reads NAGVMQNPRHLVRRRGQEARLRCSPMKGHSHVYWYRQLPEEGLKFMVYLQKENIIDESGMPKERFSAEFPKEGPSILRIQQVVRGDSAAYFCASSLNRDNYEQYFGPGTRLTVT.

This chain links TRBV29-1 with TRBJ1-1; possible D gene TRBD1, 6 bases. Trimming stripped 4 bases from V and 3 bases from J, with 12 bases between. Germline assignment: CDR1 SQVTM and CDR2 ANQGSEA. The CDR3 has 13 amino acids. As DNA, the CDR3 is TGCAGCGTTGTGGGGGGGCTGTACACTGAAGCTTTCTTT. It specifies CSVVGGLYTEAFF.

J is TRBJ1-1 and V is TRBV6-5, with 11 nucleotides matching TRBD1. J lost 11 bases, V lost 0 bases, and 8 bases had no gene match. Germline CDR1 is MNHEY and CDR2 is SVGAGI. CDR3 size: 15 residues. The CDR3 DNA reads TGTGCCAGCAGTTACTCCGGCCGGGACAGGGGGAAGGCTTTCTTT. Translating gives CASSYSGRDRGKAFF.